This T cell receptor (beta chain) comes out of a study of OX40 agonist ivuxolimab in advanced cancers. As for the study in general: Three individuals attained partial responses, comprising one hepatocellular carcinoma case and two cutaneous melanoma cases. Overall study findings and caveats: Some patients who did not respond also had low normalized T-cell clonal expansion.

This clone was detected only once. Its target is not known. TCRdb's table, derived via immunoSEQ multiplex PCR, lists solely in-frame clones and lacks some. The sample contains about 59,000 clones, roughly 84% of which appear only once. Germline lookup yields CDR1 SGHTA and CDR2 FQGTGA. The CDR3 totals 12 residues. Trimming pared 4 bases from V and 14 bases from J, leaving 17 bases between. Any history of autoimmune disease or systemic immunosuppression disqualified patients. This TCR derives from an adult with an advanced solid tumor such as melanoma, head and neck, liver or kidney cancer. The sample was CD4+ or CD8+ T cells sorted from blood, taken in a trial of the OX40 agonist ivuxolimab. The chain links TRBV7-3 to TRBJ1-2; a possible D gene is TRBD1 (5 bases). CDR3 region: CASSYSEQALTF. The CDR3 region has the DNA TGTGCCAGCAGCTACAGCGAACAGGCGCTTACCTTC. The full variable domain, rest sourced from reference TRBV7-3 and TRBJ1-2, is GAGVSQTPSNKVTEKGKYVELRCDPISGHTALYWYRQSLGQGPEFLIYFQGTGAADDSGLPNDRFFAVRPEGSVSTLKIQRTERGDSAVYLCASSYSEQALTFGSGTRLTVV.